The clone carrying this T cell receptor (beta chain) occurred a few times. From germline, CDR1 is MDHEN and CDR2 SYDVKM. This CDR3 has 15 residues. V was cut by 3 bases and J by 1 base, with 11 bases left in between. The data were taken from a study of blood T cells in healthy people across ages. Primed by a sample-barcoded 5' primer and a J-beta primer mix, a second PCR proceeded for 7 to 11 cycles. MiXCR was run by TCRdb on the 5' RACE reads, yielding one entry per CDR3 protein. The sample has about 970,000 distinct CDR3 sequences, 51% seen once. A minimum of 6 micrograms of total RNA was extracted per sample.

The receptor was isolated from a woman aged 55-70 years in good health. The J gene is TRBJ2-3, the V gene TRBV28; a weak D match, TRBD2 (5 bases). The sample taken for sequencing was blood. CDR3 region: CASSFGGAGTDTQYF. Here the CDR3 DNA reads TGTGCCAGCAGTTTCGGCGGAGCGGGCACAGATACGCAGTATTTT.